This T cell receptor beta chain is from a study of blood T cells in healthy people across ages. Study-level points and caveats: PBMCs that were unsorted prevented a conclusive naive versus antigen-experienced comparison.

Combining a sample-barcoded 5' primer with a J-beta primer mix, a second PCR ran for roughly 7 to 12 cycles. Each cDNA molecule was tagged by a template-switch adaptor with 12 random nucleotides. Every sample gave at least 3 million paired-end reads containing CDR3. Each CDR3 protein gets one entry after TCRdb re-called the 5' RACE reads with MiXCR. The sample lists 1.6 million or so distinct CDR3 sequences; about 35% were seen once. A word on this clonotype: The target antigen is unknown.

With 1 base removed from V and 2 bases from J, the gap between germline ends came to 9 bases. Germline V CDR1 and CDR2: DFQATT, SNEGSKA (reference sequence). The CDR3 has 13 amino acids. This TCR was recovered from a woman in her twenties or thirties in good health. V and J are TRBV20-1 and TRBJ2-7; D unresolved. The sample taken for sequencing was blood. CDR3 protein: CSARGVVTYEQYF. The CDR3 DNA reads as TGCAGTGCTAGAGGGGTGGTAACCTACGAGCAGTACTTC.